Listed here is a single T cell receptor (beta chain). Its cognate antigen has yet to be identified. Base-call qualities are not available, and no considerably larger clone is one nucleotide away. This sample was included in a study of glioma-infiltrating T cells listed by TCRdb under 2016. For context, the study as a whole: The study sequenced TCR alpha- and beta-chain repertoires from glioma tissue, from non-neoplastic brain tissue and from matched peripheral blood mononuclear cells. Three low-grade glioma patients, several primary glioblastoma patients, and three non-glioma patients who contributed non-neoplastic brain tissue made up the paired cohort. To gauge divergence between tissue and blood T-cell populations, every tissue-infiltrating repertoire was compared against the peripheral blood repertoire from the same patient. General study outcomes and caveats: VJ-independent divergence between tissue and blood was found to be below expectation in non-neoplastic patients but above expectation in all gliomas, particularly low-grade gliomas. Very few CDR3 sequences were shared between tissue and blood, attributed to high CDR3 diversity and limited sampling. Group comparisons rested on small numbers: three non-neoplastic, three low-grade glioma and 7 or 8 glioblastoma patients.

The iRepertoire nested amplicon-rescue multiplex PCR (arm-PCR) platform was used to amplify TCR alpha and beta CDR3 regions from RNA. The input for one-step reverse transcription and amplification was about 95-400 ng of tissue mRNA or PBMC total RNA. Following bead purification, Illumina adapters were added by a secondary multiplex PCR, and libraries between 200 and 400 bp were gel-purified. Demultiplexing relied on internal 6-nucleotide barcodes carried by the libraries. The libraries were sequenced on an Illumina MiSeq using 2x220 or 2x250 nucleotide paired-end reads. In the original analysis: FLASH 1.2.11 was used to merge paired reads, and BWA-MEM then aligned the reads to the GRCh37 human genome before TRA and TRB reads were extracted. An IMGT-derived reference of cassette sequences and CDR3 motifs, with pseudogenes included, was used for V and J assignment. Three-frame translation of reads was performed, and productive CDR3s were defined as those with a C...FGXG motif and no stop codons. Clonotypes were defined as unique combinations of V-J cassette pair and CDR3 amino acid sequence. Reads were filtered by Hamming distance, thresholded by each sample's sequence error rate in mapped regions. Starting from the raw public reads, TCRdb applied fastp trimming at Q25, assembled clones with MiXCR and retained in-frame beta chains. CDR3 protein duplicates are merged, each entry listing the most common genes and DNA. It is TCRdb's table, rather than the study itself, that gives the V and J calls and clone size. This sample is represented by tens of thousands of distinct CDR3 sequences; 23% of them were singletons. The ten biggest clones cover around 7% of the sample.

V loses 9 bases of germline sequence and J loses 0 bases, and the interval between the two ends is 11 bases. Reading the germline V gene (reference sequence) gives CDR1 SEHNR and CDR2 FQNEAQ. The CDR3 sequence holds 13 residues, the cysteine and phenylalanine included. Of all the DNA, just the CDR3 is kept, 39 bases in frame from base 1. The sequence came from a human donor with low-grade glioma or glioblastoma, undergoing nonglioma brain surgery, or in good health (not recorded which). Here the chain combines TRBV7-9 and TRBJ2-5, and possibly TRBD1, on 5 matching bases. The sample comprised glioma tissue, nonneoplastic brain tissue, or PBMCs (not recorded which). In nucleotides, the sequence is TGTGCCAGTACTCAGGGAAACCAAGAGACCCAGTACTTC. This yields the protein CASTQGNQETQYF.